This T cell receptor (beta chain) appears in the sequencing data of a study of cytomegalovirus exposure and HLA in healthy donors (TCRdb year 2017). About the full investigation: An earlier analysis of fewer than 750 of the donors reported over 250 Gb of sequence data and around 120 million unique TCR beta sequences obtained from around 180 million T cells. An early release covering over 500 HLA-typed donors comprised about 300 gigabases of sequencing data and approximately 85 million unique TCR sequences. High-throughput TCR immunosequencing, statistical association of individual TCRs with disease status, and machine learning were combined to predict cytomegalovirus infection status. The genetic ancestry cluster associated with self-reported Caucasian donors included roughly 84% of the roughly 380 genotyped donors. In addition to the first cohort of approximately 670 subjects, a separate validation cohort of 120 different subjects was used. About five DR-DQ haplotypes were handled as single units for association and clustering because linkage in the cohort was strong. Rather than drawing on any new phenotypic data, the later analysis identified candidate immune exposures from TCR beta sequences and the way those sequences occurred across donors. In a later analysis, previously published TCR beta repertoires from hundreds of donors were re-analyzed and high-resolution HLA genotyping was added so that TCR occurrence patterns could be studied. Class I and class II HLA loci were covered by the typing at four-digit resolution. All discovery cohort repertoires had been generated on a single sequencing platform. The study aimed to test whether cataloging public T cell receptors could reveal signatures of past pathogen exposure. Donor age, sex, ethnicity and CMV serostatus were compiled alongside the repertoire data. The number of donors typed differed by locus, with roughly 629-640 for A, B, C, DRB1 and DQB1, over 500 for DQA1, nearly 610 for DPA1, and over 400 for DPB1. Genome-wide SNP genotypes for about three fifths of the roughly 670 donors were used in a later genetic analysis, which treated that subset as a discovery cohort. In an earlier analysis of roughly 580 of the donors, high-throughput TCR beta sequencing was used to judge whether each TCR beta V gene segment behaved as functional or pseudogenic. Using immunosequencing, the study profiled T cell repertoires from fewer than 700 subjects and related those repertoires to cytomegalovirus serostatus. Across approximately 400 genotyped donors of the cohort, an average of about 240,000 unique TCR beta nucleotide sequences per donor were sequenced, and around 20% of those sequences were non-productive.

The library was built by means of the immunoSEQ multiplex PCR assay. For the multiplex PCR, a mixture combining 60 forward primers for TCR Vbeta segments and 13 reverse primers for TCR Jbeta segments was used. A multiplex PCR assay on genomic DNA amplified the CDR3 region of rearranged TCR beta genes. The Illumina HiSeq System was used to sequence the amplified TCR beta libraries as 87-base-pair reads. From the authors' description of their analysis: Across the 500 to 700 repertoires, a later analysis counted 60 million to 90 million unique TCR beta chains, around 11 million of which were shared by at least two donors. Raw reads were error-corrected and collapsed into unique sequences with a nearest-neighbor algorithm that merged closely related sequences to remove PCR and sequencing errors. To assign V, D and J gene segments, CDR3 sequences were aligned to IMGT reference sequences. Each retained sequence needed at least a six-nucleotide match to both a V gene segment and a J gene segment. A rearrangement counted as productive if the CDR3 had no stop codons and remained in frame with V and J, and every other rearrangement counted as non-productive. Following IMGT convention, CDR3 was defined as the stretch from the second conserved V-encoded cysteine to the conserved J-encoded phenylalanine. Sequences without an unambiguous match to a single V gene segment were excluded from the earlier analysis of approximately 560 of the donors. An earlier analysis of under 750 of the donors called V segments functional above 56.7% productive rearrangements and segregating when the between-donor standard deviation exceeded 5%. A statistical classification framework was developed to diagnose cytomegalovirus status using the catalog of TCR beta chain sequences. A later analysis assigned V and J genes by comparing TCR nucleotide sequences with IMGT/GENE-DB human TR gene sequences. The TCRdist pipeline was used in a later analysis to assign CDR3 sequences and most-parsimonious VDJ recombination scenarios. In a later analysis, every TCR beta chain was defined by the combination of its CDR3 amino acid sequence and its V-gene family, and reads without a unique V-gene family were dropped. A later analysis removed 592 highly shared, low-generation-probability nucleotide sequences to deal with suspected cross-contamination and a sequencing artifact. For each public chain, a later analysis derived a clonal expansion index from normalized ranks of inferred template counts within each repertoire. Generation probabilities in a later analysis came from a VDJ recombination model fitted to out-of-frame rearrangements, and those results were checked against IGoR. In a later analysis, TCR-TCR, TCR-HLA and TCR-CMV co-occurrence was scored with hypergeometric tests, and a repertoire-size bias correction was applied to TCR pairs. False discovery rates were estimated in a later analysis by permuting HLA or CMV assignments 20 times. A later analysis grouped co-occurring TCRs with DBSCAN, adding TCRdist sequence similarity when clustering within HLA-allele-positive subsets. Repertoires with fewer than 30,000 or more than 120,000 public chains, plus five repertoires with anomalous nucleotide sharing, were excluded from co-occurrence clustering. TCRdb holds this immuneACCESS table with in-frame rearrangements only. Some clones are missing; in checked studies, unresolved V genes explain under half, and the rest has no known cause. From that table come the V and J calls and clone size; the DNA was used to work out D and trimming. The sample table shows 90,000 to 120,000 clones, and over 60% are seen once. More than 4% of the sample belongs to the ten largest clones.

Study-wide conclusions, independent of this receptor: This cohort had only TCR beta chains sequenced, and the lack of alpha or paired-chain data limited which features could be detected. For the cohort, immune exposure information was limited to CMV serostatus. Most TCR sequences were seen in very few donors, while some public TCRs were found in many individuals. In a later analysis, HLA-associated TCR beta chains showed more clonal expansion and lower generation probabilities than non-associated chains that were equally common. In a later analysis, the rate of TCR association differed among HLA loci, with DRB1 alleles having the most associated TCRs and HLA-C alleles having the fewest. The study listed approximately 160 TCR beta chains as associated with cytomegalovirus. Presence/absence analyses assumed roughly uniform sequencing depth across donors, an assumption that may not hold. Correlated functional status among segregating V segments might be attributable to linkage disequilibrium, but an unknown experimental factor could not be ruled out. An association between a missense DCLRE1C variant and V-gene and J-gene trimming of TCR beta chains was found in a later genetic analysis and replicated in an independent cohort. According to a later analysis, parvovirus B19, influenza, CMV and Epstein-Barr virus appeared linked to several top co-occurrence clusters. In vitro tests confirmed that a few of the cytomegalovirus-associated TCR beta chains recognize cytomegalovirus antigens. Because HLA typing was missing for some donors at each locus, association tests included only the typed subset. A later genetic analysis reported fewer N-insertions in productive TCRs among donors in an Asian-associated ancestry cluster than the roughly 700-donor mean. A later analysis associated about 17,000 TCR beta sequences with specific HLA alleles at a false discovery rate of 0.05. It was suggested by the authors that the approach could potentially be generalized to other disease states and immunological phenotypes. A further reported finding was that TCR beta sequences accurately predicted the HLA-A and HLA-B alleles for most subjects in the first cohort. A later analysis found that most CMV-associated TCR beta chains appeared HLA-restricted, with HLA associations seemingly driven largely by CMV exposure. A cluster of highly shared sequence variants was judged likely to be a technical artifact of the sequencing pipeline. The classifier was reported to diagnose cytomegalovirus status with high specificity and sensitivity in both the original cohort and the validation cohort. In an earlier analysis of under 600 of the donors, most TCR beta V segments were observed in productive rearrangements about 90% or about 30% of the time, broadly matching IMGT annotations. Because counts were too low, about 17 rarely observed V segments, including chromosome 9 orphons, were excluded from the earlier analysis of some 540 of the donors. When HLA alleles, especially DR and DQ, strongly co-occurred, TCR associations were difficult to assign to individual alleles.

The cohort comprised 670 or so healthy bone marrow donors. All cohort members were sampled while nominally healthy, although unrecorded immune exposures were likely present. The donor was CMV seronegative and was included in the group of approximately 350 seronegative cohort members. Each donor provided a peripheral blood sample, and peripheral blood mononuclear cells were used for TCR beta sequencing. The Qiagen DNeasy Blood Extraction Kit was used to extract genomic DNA from the blood cell samples. On this clone itself: This clone's antigen is unknown. No per-base quality is available; no much larger clone lies one base away.

The material sequenced was PBMCs. This receptor was identified in a male donor in good health and CMV-seronegative.

The CDR3 sequence is CASSLGRVGELFF. The nucleotide sequence is given as TGTGCCAGCAGTTTGGGCAGGGTCGGGGAGCTGTTTTTT. The V and J segments used are TRBV28 and TRBJ2-2; perhaps TRBD1 is the D gene, with 5 bases matching. The germline V gene encodes CDR1 MDHEN and CDR2 SYDVKM. Trimming takes 3 bases from V and 7 bases from J, and the germline ends sit 9 bases apart. The CDR3 runs 13 residues from the cysteine to the phenylalanine. Just CDR3 DNA is preserved here, 39 bases in frame from base 1.